Sequencing of this TCR beta chain was carried out in a study of blood T cell repertoires in COVID-19. Study information: The analysed material was cDNA or gDNA that came from T cells, B-cell-depleted T cells, or PBMCs.

Two negative PCRs, clearance, or symptom resolution were required of recovered Cohort 3 donors. Measured with immunoSEQ multiplex PCR; TCRdb has only the in-frame clones, and not every one. The sample lists about 170,000 clones, approximately 84% occurring once. Of note for this clone: At the DNA level, this CDR3 is encoded by other sequences in the same sample as well.

Trimming took off 5 bases at V and 5 bases at J, with 8 bases between the two ends. This CDR3 has 12 residues. From germline, CDR1 is KGHDR and CDR2 SFDVKD. The rearrangement uses TRBV24-1 and TRBJ2-5; D is ambiguous. This clonotype originated in a man aged 45-65 years who had recovered from COVID-19. Sequencing was performed on PBMCs or T cells enriched from blood (not recorded which). CDR3 DNA sequence: TGTGCCACCAGTGCCCCGGGTGAGACCCAGTACTTC. Its translation: CATSAPGETQYF.